Detailed here is one T cell receptor beta chain. The antigen it recognizes is unknown. Base qualities are not at hand, and no much larger clone is one base apart. The immunoSEQ Assay, a bias-controlled multiplex PCR, was used to amplify TCRbeta CDR3 regions from genomic DNA. As for the authors' bioinformatics: The number of nucleated cells in each sample was estimated from the amplification of reference gene primers within the assay. To quantify the absolute abundance of each unique TCRbeta CDR3 rearrangement, sequence reads were collapsed and filtered. For each sample, productive Simpson clonality was calculated as the square root of Simpson's diversity index across productive rearrangements. Sourced from immuneACCESS, this table was stored by TCRdb with only in-frame sequences that have V and J called. A share of the clones is absent; for the studies checked, an unresolved V gene accounts for under half, and the remainder has no known explanation. That table gives V, J and clone size, and the DNA gave D and trimming. The sample profile shows about 120,000 clones; 70% to 80% of them were found once. The ten most abundant clones make up 37% of the sample.

The data derive from a study of blood T cell repertoires in COVID-19 (TCRdb year 2020). For the wider study: Samples from collaborators originated in the United States, Italy and Spain and spanned both the acute and convalescent phases of COVID-19. The prospective study material was composed of cDNA or gDNA derived from T cells, B-cell-depleted T cells, or PBMCs. The dataset comprised deeply sampled blood TCRbeta repertoires from subjects exposed to, actively infected with, or recovered from COVID-19. The repertoires were released in a freely available public database meant as a resource for research on the immune response to SARS-CoV-2. Samples came from the ongoing ImmuneRACE study (first 160 participants) plus 1,254 subjects from 6 global collaborators. Nearly every sample came with metadata listing a de-identified subject ID, COVID-19 status, age in years and sex. Where HLA class I and class II types were available, the types were taken from metadata supplied by the sample provider, not from assay-based typing. Findings and caveats that apply to the study as a whole: The amount of clinical and demographic metadata varied by source and participant and was provided uncurated.

CDR1 and CDR2 are read off the germline V gene as MGHDK and SYGVNS. The CDR3 contains 14 residues, cysteine and phenylalanine counted. Of the read, only the CDR3 DNA is kept; its 42 bases are in frame from base 1. Trimming costs V 7 bases and J 6 bases, and their ends lie 13 bases apart. Collaborating institutions collected whole blood in K2EDTA tubes following their own protocols. For TCRbeta analysis, collaborators shipped samples as frozen whole blood, isolated PBMCs, or DNA extracted from either of those sample types. The chain couples TRBV25-1 to TRBJ1-6; the D segment cannot be called with confidence. The sample was peripheral blood. This receptor was taken from a man aged 40-49 years with active or convalescent COVID-19. CDR3 reads: CASNGAVPNSPLHF. The DNA is TGTGCCAGCAATGGAGCCGTCCCTAATTCACCCCTCCACTTT.